The T cell receptor beta chain under discussion was sequenced for a study of multiple sclerosis patients with progressive multifocal leukoencephalopathy. As to time point: time of PML onset. Natalizumab-treated patients developed PML between roughly 16 and 56 months into natalizumab therapy. T3 refers to blood collected at the onset of PML. This CDR3 spans 16 amino acids. Germline V lookup: CDR1 SGHNT, CDR2 YYREEE (reference sequence). The V end was cut by 0 bases, the J end by 1 base, with 13 bases between. Every PCR reaction included synthetic inline CDR3 controls for all V-J pairings. TCRdb keeps only in-frame clones here, not all; method: immunoSEQ multiplex PCR. The data show more than 30,000 clones, about nine tenths seen once.

This rearrangement joins TRBV5-4 to TRBJ1-1, with a possible D match to TRBD1 (6 bases). The source was PBMCs, collected from a patient treated with natalizumab. This clonotype originated in a woman aged 40 to 50 with progressive multifocal leukoencephalopathy. The CDR3: CASSLGGGIRNTEAFF. The CDR3 DNA reads TGTGCCAGCAGCTTGGGAGGGGGGATCAGGAACACTGAAGCTTTCTTT.